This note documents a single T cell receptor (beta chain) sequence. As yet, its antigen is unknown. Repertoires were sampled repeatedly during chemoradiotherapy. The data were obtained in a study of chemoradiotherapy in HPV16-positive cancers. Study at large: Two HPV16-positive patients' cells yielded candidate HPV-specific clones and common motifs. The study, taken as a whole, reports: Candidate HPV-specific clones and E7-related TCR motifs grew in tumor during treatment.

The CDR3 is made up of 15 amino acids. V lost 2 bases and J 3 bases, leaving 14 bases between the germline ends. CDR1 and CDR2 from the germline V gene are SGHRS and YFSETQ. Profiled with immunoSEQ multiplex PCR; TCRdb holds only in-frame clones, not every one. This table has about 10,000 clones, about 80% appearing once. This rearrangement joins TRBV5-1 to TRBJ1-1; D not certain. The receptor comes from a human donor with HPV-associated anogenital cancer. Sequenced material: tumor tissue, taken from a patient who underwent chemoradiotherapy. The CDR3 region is CASSFMTLGDTEAFF. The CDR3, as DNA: TGCGCCAGCAGCTTCATGACATTGGGAGACACTGAAGCTTTCTTT.